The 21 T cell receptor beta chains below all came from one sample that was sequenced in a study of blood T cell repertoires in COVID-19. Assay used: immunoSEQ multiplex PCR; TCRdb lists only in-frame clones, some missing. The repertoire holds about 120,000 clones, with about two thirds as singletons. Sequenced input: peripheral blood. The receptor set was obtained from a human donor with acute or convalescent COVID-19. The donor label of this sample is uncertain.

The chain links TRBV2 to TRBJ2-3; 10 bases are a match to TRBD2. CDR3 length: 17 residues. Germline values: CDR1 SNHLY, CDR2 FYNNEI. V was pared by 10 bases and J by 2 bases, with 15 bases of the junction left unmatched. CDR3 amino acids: CAIRGSGGTEFTDTQYF. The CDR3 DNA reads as TGTGCCATCCGAGGTAGCGGGGGGACCGAATTCACAGATACGCAGTATTTT.

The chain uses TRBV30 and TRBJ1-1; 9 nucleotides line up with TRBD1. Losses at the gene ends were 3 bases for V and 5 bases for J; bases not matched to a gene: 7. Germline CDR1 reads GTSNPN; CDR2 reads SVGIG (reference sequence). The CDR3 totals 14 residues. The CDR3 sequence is CAWRGDRARTEAFF. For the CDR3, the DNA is TGTGCCTGGAGGGGGGACAGGGCACGGACTGAAGCTTTCTTT. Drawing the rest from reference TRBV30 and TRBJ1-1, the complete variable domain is SQTIHQWPATLVQPVGSPLSLECTVEGTSNPNLYWYRQAAGRGLQLLFYSVGIGQISSEVPQNLSASRPQDRQFILSSKKLLLSDSGFYLCAWRGDRARTEAFFGQGTRLTVV.

In nucleotides, the CDR3 is TGTGCCTGGAGCCTCCGGGGGGGCCTTGGAAACACCATATATTTT. Protein product: CAWSLRGGLGNTIYF. This rearrangement joins TRBV30 to TRBJ1-3; D is perhaps TRBD1 (6 bases). CDR1 GTSNPN and CDR2 SVGIG come from the germline V gene (reference sequence). This CDR3 comprises 15 residues. V lost 3 bases, J lost 3 bases, and 15 bases lay in between.

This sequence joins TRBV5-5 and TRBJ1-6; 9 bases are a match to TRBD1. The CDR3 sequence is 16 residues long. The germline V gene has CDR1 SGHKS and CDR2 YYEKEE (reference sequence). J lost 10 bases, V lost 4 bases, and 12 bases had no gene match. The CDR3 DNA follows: TGTGCCAGCAGCAACGGACAGGGGATAATGGAATCACCCCTCCACTTT. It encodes CASSNGQGIMESPLHF.

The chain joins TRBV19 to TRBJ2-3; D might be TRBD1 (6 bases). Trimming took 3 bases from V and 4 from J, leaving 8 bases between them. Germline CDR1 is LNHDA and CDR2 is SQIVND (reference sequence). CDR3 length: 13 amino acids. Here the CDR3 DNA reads TGTGCCAGTAGTATTACAGGGTCAGATACGCAGTATTTT. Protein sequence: CASSITGSDTQYF.

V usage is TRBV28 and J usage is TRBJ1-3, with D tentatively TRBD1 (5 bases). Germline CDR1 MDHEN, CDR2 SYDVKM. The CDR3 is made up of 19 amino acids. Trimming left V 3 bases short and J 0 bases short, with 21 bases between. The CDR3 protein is CASSLRGGWYTSSGNTIYF. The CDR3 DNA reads TGTGCCAGCAGTTTGCGCGGGGGGTGGTACACCAGCTCTGGAAACACCATATATTTT.

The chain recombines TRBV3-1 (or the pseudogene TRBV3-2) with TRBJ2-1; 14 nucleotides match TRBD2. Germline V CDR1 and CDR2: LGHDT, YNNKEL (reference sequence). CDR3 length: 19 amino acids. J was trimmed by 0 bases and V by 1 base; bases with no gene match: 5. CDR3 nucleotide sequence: TGTGCCAGCAGCCAAGCCGGGACTAGCGGGGGTAACTCCTACAATGAGCAGTTCTTC. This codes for CASSQAGTSGGNSYNEQFF.

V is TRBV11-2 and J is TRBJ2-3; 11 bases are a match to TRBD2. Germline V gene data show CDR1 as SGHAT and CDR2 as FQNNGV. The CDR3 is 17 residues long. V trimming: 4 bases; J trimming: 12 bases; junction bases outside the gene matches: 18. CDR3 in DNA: TGTGCCAGCAGCTCCCAACCCGTAATAGCGGGGGGGCGGGCCCAGTATTTT. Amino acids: CASSSQPVIAGGRAQYF.

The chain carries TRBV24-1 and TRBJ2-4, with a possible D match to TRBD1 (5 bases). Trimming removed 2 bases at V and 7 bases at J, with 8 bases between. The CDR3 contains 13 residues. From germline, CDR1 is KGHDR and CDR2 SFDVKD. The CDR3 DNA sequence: TGTGCCACCAGTGATTGGGCAGGGAACATTCAGTACTTC. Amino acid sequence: CATSDWAGNIQYF.

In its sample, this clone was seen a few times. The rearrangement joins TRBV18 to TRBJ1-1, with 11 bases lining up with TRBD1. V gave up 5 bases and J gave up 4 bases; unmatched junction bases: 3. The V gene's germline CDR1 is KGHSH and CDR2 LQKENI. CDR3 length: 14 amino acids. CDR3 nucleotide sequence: TGTGCCAGCTCAGGACAGGGGGCTTCCACTGAAGCTTTCTTT. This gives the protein CASSGQGASTEAFF.

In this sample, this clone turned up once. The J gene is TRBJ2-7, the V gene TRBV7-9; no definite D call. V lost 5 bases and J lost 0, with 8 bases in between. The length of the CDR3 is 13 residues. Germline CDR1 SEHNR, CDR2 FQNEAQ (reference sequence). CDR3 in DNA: TGTGCCAGCAGCGTCGCCGGCTCCTACGAGCAGTACTTC. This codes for CASSVAGSYEQYF. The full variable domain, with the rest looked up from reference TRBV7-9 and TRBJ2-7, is DTGVSQNPRHKITKRGQNVTFRCDPISEHNRLYWYRQTLGQGPEFLTYFQNEAQLEKSRLLSDRFSAERPKGSFSTLEIQRTEQGDSAMYLCASSVAGSYEQYFGPGTRLTVT.

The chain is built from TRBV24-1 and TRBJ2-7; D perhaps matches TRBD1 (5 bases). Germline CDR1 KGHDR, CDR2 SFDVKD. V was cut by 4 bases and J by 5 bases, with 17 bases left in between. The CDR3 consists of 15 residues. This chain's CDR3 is CATSETGLSLNEQYF. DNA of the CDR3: TGTGCCACCAGTGAAACAGGATTGAGCCTGAACGAGCAGTACTTC.

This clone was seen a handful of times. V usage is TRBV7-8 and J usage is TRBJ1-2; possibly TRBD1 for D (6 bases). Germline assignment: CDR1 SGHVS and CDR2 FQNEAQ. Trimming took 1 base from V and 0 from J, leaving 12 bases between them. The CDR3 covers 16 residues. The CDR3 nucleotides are TGTGCCAGCAGCTTAGAGGGGGGGCGAACTAACTATGGCTACACCTTC. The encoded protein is CASSLEGGRTNYGYTF.

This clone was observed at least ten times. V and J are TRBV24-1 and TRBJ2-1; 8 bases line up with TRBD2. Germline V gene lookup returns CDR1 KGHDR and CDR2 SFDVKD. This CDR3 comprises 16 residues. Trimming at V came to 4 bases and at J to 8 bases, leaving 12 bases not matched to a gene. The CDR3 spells CATSEGTSPLGDEQFF. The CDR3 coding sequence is TGTGCCACCAGTGAAGGGACTAGTCCCTTGGGCGATGAGCAGTTCTTC.

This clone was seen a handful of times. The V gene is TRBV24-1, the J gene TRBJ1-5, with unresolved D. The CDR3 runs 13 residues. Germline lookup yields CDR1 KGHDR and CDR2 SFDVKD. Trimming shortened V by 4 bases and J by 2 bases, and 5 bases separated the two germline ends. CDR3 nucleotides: TGTGCCACCAGTGACCGTGGCAATCAGCCCCAGCATTTT. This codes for CATSDRGNQPQHF.

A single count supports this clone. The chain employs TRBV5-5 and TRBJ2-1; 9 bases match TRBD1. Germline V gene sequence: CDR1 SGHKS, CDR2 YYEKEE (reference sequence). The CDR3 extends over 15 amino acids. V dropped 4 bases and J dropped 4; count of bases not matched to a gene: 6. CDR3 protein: CASSPRTGAYNEQFF. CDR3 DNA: TGTGCCAGCAGCCCACGGACAGGGGCATACAATGAGCAGTTCTTC.

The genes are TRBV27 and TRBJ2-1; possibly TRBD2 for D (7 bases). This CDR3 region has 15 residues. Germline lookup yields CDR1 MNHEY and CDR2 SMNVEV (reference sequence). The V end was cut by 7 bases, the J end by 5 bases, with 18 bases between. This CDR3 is CASNRGRGGNNEQFF. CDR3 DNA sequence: TGTGCCAGCAACCGAGGGAGGGGGGGTAACAATGAGCAGTTCTTC.

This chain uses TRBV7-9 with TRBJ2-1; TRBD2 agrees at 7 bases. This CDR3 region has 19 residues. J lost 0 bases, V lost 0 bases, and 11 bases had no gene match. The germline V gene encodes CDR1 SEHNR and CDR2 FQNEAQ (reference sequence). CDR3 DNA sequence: TGTGCCAGCAGCTTAGCATCGTTCAGCGGGGACCCCTCCTACAATGAGCAGTTCTTC. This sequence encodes CASSLASFSGDPSYNEQFF.

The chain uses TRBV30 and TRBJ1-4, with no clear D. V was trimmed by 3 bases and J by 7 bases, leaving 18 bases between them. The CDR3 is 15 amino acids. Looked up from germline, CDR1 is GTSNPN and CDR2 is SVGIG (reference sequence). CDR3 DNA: TGTGCCTGGAGCCCCAAACCCGGGCGGGGTGAAAAACTGTTTTTT. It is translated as CAWSPKPGRGEKLFF.

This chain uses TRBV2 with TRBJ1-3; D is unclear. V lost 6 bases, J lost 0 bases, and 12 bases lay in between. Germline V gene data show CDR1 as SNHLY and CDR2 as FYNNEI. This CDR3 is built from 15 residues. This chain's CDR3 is CASSLREGSGNTIYF. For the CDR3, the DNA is TGTGCCAGCAGCCTACGGGAGGGCTCTGGAAACACCATATATTTT.

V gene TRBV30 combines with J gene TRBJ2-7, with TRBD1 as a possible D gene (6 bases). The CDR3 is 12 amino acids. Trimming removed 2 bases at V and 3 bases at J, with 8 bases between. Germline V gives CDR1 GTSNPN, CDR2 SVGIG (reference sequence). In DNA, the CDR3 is TGTGCCTGGAGTTCACAGGGCTACGAGCAGTACTTC. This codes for CAWSSQGYEQYF.